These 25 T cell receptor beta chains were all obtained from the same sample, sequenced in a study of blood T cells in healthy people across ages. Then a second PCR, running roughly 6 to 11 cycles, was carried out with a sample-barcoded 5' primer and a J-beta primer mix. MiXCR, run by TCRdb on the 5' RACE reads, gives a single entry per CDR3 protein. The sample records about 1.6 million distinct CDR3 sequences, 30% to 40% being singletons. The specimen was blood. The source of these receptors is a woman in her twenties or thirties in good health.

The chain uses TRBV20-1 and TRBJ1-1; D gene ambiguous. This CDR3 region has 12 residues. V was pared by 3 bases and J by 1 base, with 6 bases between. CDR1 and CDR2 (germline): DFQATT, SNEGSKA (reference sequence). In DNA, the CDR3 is TGCAGTGCTAGTAAGAGGAACACTGAAGCTTTCTTT. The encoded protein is CSASKRNTEAFF.

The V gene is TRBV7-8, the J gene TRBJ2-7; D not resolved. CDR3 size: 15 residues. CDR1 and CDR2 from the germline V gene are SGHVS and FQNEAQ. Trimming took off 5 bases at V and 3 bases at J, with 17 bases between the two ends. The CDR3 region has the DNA TGTGCCAGCAGCCCCACCAAGTTTCTTCTCTACGAGCAGTACTTC. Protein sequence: CASSPTKFLLYEQYF.

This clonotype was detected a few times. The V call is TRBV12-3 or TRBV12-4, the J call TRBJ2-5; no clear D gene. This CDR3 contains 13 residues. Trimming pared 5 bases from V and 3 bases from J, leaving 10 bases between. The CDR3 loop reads CASSPRVEETQYF. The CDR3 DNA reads TGTGCCAGCAGTCCGCGAGTAGAAGAGACCCAGTACTTC.

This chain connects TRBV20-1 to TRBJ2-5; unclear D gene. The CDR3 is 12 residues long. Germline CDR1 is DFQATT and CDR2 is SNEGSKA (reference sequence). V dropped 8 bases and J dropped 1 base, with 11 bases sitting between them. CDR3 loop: CSSTATQETQYF. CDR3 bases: TGCAGTTCGACGGCCACCCAAGAGACCCAGTACTTC.

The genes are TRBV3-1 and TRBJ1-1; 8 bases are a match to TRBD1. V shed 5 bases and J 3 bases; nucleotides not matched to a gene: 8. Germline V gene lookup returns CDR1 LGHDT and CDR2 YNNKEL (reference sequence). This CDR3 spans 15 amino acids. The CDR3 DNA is TGTGCCAGCAGCTCCCGGACAGGGCCGGACACTGAAGCTTTCTTT. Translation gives CASSSRTGPDTEAFF.

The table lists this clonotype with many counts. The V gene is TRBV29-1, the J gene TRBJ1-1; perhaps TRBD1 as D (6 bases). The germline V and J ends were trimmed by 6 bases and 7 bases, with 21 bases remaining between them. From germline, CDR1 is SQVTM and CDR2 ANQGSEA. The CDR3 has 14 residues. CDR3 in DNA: TGCAGCGTGGGTGGCGAGGGACACGGCCTTGAAGCTTTCTTT. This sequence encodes CSVGGEGHGLEAFF.

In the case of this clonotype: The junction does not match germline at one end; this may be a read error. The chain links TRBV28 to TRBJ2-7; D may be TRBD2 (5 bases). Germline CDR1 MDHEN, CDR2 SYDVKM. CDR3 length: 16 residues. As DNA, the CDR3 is TGTGCCAGCAGTTATTCGCCGGACTGGAGCTCCTACGAGCGGTACTTC. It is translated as CASSYSPDWSSYERYF.

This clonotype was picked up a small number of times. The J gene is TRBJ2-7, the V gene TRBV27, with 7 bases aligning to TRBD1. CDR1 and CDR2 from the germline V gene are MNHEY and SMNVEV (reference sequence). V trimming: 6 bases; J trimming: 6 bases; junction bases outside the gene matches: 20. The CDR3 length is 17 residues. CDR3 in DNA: TGTGCCAGCAGCCGTCTTGGACAGGCCCTTTATGAATCCGAGCAGTACTTC. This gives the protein CASSRLGQALYESEQYF.

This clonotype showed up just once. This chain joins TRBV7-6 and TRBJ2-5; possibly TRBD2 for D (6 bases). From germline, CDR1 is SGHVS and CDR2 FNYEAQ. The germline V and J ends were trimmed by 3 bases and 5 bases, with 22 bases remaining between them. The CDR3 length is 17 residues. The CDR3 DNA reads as TGTGCCAGCAGCTTGGGGAGACTAGTGGGAGTCGGGGAGACCCAGTACTTC. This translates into CASSLGRLVGVGETQYF.

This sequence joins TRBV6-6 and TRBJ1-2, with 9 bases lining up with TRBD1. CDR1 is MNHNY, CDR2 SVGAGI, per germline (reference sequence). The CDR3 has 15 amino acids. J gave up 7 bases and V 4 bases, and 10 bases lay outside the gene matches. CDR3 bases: TGTGCCAGCAGTTGGCAAGACAGGGGGATAGCTGGCTACACCTTC. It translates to CASSWQDRGIAGYTF.

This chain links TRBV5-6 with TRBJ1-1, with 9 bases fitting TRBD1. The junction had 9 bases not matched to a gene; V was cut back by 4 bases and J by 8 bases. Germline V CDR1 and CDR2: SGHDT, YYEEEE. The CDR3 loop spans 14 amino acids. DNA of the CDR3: TGTGCCAGCAGCCCCGGGACAGGGCGAGGCGAAGCTTTCTTT. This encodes CASSPGTGRGEAFF.

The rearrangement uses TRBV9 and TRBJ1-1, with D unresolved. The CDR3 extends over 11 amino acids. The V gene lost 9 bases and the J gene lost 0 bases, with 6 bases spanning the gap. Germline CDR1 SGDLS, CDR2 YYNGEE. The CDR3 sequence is CANTMNTEAFF. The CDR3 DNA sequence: TGTGCCAACACCATGAACACTGAAGCTTTCTTT.

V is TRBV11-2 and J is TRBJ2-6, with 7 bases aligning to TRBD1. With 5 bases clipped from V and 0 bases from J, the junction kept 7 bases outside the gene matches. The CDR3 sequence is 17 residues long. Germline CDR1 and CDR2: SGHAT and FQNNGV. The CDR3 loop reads CASSTRGQFSGANVLTF. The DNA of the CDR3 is TGTGCCAGCAGCACTAGGGGGCAGTTCTCTGGGGCCAACGTCCTGACTTTC. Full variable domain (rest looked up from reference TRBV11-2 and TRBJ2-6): EAGVAQSPRYKIIEKRQSVAFWCNPISGHATLYWYQQILGQGPKLLIQFQNNGVVDDSQLPKDRFSAERLKGVDSTLKIQPAKLEDSAVYLCASSTRGQFSGANVLTFGAGSRLTVL.

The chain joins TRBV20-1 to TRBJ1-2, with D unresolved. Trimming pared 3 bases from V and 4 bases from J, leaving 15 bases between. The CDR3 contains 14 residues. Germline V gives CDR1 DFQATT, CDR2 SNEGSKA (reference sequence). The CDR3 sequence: CSASELNSFYGYTF. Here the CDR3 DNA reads TGCAGTGCTAGCGAATTAAACAGCTTCTATGGCTACACCTTC.

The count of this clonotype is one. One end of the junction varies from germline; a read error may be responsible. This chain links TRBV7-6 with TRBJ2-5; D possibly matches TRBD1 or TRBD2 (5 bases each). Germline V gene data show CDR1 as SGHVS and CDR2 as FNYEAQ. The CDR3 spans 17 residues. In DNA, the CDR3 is TGTGTCAGCAGCTTCCCCGATAGGGGAGCGAAGCAAGAGACCCAGTACTTC. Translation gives CVSSFPDRGAKQETQYF.

The CDR3 is CASSVAASGGPEQFF. As DNA, the CDR3 is TGTGCCAGCAGCGTAGCAGCTAGCGGGGGTCCTGAGCAGTTCTTC. This rearrangement joins TRBV9 to TRBJ2-1; 10 bases are a match to TRBD2. The CDR3 extends over 15 amino acids. The J segment lost 9 bases and the V segment lost 0 bases, leaving 6 bases of the junction unmatched. Germline lookup yields CDR1 SGDLS and CDR2 YYNGEE.

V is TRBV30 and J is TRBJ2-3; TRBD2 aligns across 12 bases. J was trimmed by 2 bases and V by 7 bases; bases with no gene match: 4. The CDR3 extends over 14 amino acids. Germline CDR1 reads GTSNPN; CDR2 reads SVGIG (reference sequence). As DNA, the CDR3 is TGTGCCTTGACTAGCGGGAGACACACAGATACGCAGTATTTT. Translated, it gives CALTSGRHTDTQYF.

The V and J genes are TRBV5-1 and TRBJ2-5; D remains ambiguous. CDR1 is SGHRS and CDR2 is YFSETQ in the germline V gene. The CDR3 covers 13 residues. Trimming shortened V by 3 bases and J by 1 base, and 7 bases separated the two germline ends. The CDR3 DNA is TGCGCCAGCAGCTCGGTCGTCCAAGAGACCCAGTACTTC. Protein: CASSSVVQETQYF.

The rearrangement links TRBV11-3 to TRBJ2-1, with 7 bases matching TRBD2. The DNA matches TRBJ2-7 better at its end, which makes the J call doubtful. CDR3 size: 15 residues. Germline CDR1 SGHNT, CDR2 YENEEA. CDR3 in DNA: TGTGCCAGCAGCTTAGAGGGTACTAGCGACAATGAGCAGTACTTC. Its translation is CASSLEGTSDNEQYF.

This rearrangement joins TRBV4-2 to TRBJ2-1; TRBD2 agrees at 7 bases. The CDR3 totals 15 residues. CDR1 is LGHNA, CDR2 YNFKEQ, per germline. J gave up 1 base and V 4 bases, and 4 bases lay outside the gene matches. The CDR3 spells CASSPRGESYNEQFF. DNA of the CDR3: TGTGCCAGCAGCCCCCGGGGGGAATCCTACAATGAGCAGTTCTTC.

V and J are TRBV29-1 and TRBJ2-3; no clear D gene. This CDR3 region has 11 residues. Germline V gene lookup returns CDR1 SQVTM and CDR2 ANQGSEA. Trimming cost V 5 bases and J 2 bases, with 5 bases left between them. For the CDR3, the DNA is TGCAGCGTTCGGATCACAGATACGCAGTATTTT. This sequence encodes CSVRITDTQYF.

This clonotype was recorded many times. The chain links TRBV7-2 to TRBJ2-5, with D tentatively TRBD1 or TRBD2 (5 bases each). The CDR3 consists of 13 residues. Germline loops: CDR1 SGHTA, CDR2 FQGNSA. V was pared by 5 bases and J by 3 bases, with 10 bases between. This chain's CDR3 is CASSRGLEETQYF. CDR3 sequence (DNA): TGTGCCAGCAGCCGGGGCTTAGAAGAGACCCAGTACTTC.

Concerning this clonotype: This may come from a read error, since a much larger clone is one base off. CDR3 amino acids: CASSLPGERFF. The CDR3, as DNA: TGTGCCAGCAGTTTGCCCGGGGAGCGGTTTTTT. The chain links TRBV12-3 or TRBV12-4 to TRBJ2-2; TRBD2 might be the D (5 bases). The CDR3 totals 11 residues.

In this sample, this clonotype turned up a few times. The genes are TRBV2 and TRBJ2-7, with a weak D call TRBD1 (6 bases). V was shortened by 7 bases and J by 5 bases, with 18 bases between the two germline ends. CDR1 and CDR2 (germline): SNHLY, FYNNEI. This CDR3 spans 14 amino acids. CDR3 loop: CASTPFGQSDEQYF. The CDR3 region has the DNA TGTGCCAGCACCCCGTTCGGACAGTCTGACGAGCAGTACTTC.

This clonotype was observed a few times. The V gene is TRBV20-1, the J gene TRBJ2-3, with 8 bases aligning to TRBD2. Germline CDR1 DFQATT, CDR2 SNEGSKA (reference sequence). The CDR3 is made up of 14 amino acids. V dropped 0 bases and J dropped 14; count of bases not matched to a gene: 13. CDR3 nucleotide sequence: TGCAGTGCTAGAGATCAAGCGGGGGCTCGAATTTGGTATTTT. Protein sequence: CSARDQAGARIWYF.